This TCR beta chain was captured by sequencing in a study of blood T cell repertoires in COVID-19. In the study overall: Acute and convalescent COVID-19 samples came from the United States, Italy and Spain. PBMCs, B-cell-depleted T cells, or T cells were the source of the cDNA or gDNA that made up the material.

Looked up from germline, CDR1 is SGDLS and CDR2 is YYNGEE. Trimming cost V 0 bases and J 0 bases; bases outside gene matches: 3. The CDR3 is made up of 16 amino acids. Sequenced by immunoSEQ multiplex PCR; TCRdb stores in-frame clones only, minus some. The profile covers over 300,000 clones, with roughly 90% appearing a single time and approximately 1.2% taken by the ten largest. The sample comprised peripheral blood. This TCR was sampled from a middle-aged man with acute or convalescent COVID-19. V and J are TRBV9 and TRBJ2-1, with 7 bases that match TRBD1. DNA of the CDR3: TGTGCCAGCAGCGTAGGTGGGACAGCCTCCTACAATGAGCAGTTCTTC. It codes for CASSVGGTASYNEQFF.